A single sample gave rise to the 30 T cell receptor beta chains below, sequenced in a study of T cells in Graves' hyperthyroidism and ophthalmopathy. Amplified TCR beta CDR3 regions came from RNA transcripts. During a first-round RT-PCR of the TCR CDR3, the HTBI primer set was used. One entry per CDR3 protein results from TCRdb running MiXCR on the multiplex PCR reads. The table shows approximately 560,000 distinct CDR3 sequences, with around 46% occurring only once. Sequenced material: peripheral blood or thyroid tissue (not recorded which). These receptors originate from a woman aged 18-29 years with Graves' hyperthyroidism.

The chain uses TRBV7-6 and TRBJ2-3; TRBD1 is a possible D gene (5 bases). CDR1 SGHVS and CDR2 FNYEAQ come from the germline V gene. Trimming removed 5 bases at V and 9 bases at J, with 9 bases between. This CDR3 region has 11 residues. The CDR3 DNA reads TGTGCCAGCAGCAGGGGTGTCACGCAGTATTTT. Encoded protein: CASSRGVTQYF.

The V call is TRBV6-5, the J call TRBJ2-2; 8 bases align to TRBD2. This CDR3 spans 15 amino acids. Germline assignment: CDR1 MNHEY and CDR2 SVGAGI. The J segment lost 2 bases and the V segment lost 2 bases, leaving 1 base of the junction unmatched. The CDR3 bases are TGTGCCAGCAGTTACGCGGGAGGAAACACCGGGGAGCTGTTTTTT. Protein: CASSYAGGNTGELFF.

This rearrangement joins TRBV5-1 to TRBJ2-5, with D hard to call. Trimming took 4 bases from V and 7 from J, leaving 14 bases between them. This CDR3 region has 13 residues. Germline loops: CDR1 SGHRS, CDR2 YFSETQ. CDR3 nucleotide sequence: TGCGCCAGCAGCCTTACCGGGCCGGGGACCCAGTACTTC. Translated, it gives CASSLTGPGTQYF.

This clonotype came up once. The chain is built from TRBV7-9 and TRBJ1-1; D gene unclear. The CDR3 is made up of 13 amino acids. CDR1 is SEHNR and CDR2 is FQNEAQ in the germline V gene (reference sequence). V lost 6 bases and J lost 0, with 8 bases in between. The CDR3, as DNA: TGTGCCAGCAGAGCTACACTGAACACTGAAGCTTTCTTT. Protein sequence: CASRATLNTEAFF.

This chain connects TRBV7-7 to TRBJ2-5; D is possibly TRBD2 (6 bases). CDR3 size: 13 residues. Germline lookup yields CDR1 SSHAT and CDR2 FNYEAQ (reference sequence). The CDR3 region is CASALASQETQYF. CDR3 sequence (DNA): TGTGCTAGCGCCCTAGCGTCCCAAGAGACCCAGTACTTC. Drawing the rest from reference TRBV7-7 and TRBJ2-5, the complete variable domain is GAGVSQSPRYKVTKRGQDVTLRCDPISSHATLYWYQQALGQGPEFLTYFNYEAQPDKSGLPSDRFSAERPEGSISTLTIQRTEQRDSAMYRCASALASQETQYFGPGTRLLVL.

V and J are TRBV19 and TRBJ1-1, with D perhaps TRBD1 (6 bases). Trimming cost V 5 bases and J 3 bases, with 16 bases left between them. Germline lookup yields CDR1 LNHDA and CDR2 SQIVND (reference sequence). This CDR3 region has 15 residues. This CDR3 reads CASSPSDKGDTEAFF. The CDR3, as DNA: TGTGCCAGTAGTCCGTCAGACAAGGGGGACACTGAAGCTTTCTTT.

This clonotype was seen at least ten times. V and J are TRBV7-2 and TRBJ2-7; D is unresolved. CDR3 size: 12 residues. The V end was cut by 8 bases, the J end by 2 bases, with 10 bases between. CDR1 SGHTA and CDR2 FQGNSA come from the germline V gene. This chain's CDR3 is CASGSFTYEQYF. As DNA, the CDR3 is TGTGCCAGCGGATCCTTCACCTACGAGCAGTACTTC.

This clonotype was seen just once. The rearrangement joins TRBV25-1 to TRBJ2-2; tentatively, D is TRBD1 (6 bases). This CDR3 is built from 17 residues. Germline loops: CDR1 MGHDK, CDR2 SYGVNS. The ends were cut back, 3 bases at V and 1 base at J, with 15 bases in the middle. The CDR3 DNA sequence: TGTGCCAGCAGTGACGAGACCTCGACAGGGAACACCGGGGAGCTGTTTTTT. This gives the protein CASSDETSTGNTGELFF.

This clonotype showed up just a few times. This chain uses TRBV10-3 with TRBJ1-1; D gene unclear. This CDR3 comprises 11 residues. The ends were cut back, 10 bases at V and 5 bases at J, with 11 bases in the middle. Germline assignment: CDR1 ENHRY and CDR2 SYGVKD. The CDR3 DNA is TGTGCCACCAAAGAAGGGACTGAAGCTTTCTTT. This gives the protein CATKEGTEAFF.

In its sample, this clonotype was seen a few times. The chain employs TRBV7-2 and TRBJ2-7; D gene ambiguous. V lost 5 bases to trimming and J lost 3 bases, with 14 bases between them. The germline V gene has CDR1 SGHTA and CDR2 FQGNSA. The CDR3 has 14 amino acids. The CDR3 bases are TGTGCCAGCAGCATACGCGATACCCTCTACGAGCAGTACTTC. Its protein is CASSIRDTLYEQYF.

A word on this clonotype: One end of the junction does not line up with germline, which may come from a read error. The CDR3 is CASSQEVSFYGYTF. The CDR3 region has the DNA TGCGCCAGCAGCCAAGAGGTGTCCTTCTATGGCTACACCTTC. V gene TRBV7-3 combines with J gene TRBJ1-2, with D unresolved. Germline values: CDR1 SGHTA, CDR2 FQGTGA. This CDR3 is 14 amino acids long.

Concerning this clonotype: At one of its ends the junction is not consistent with the germline gene, which may arise from a read error. This chain's CDR3 is CVSSLGTGGETQYF. In DNA, the CDR3 is TGTGTCAGCAGTTTAGGCACAGGCGGGGAGACCCAGTACTTC. The chain couples TRBV2 to TRBJ2-5; D tentatively reads TRBD1 or TRBD2 (5 bases each). Germline values: CDR1 SNHLY, CDR2 FYNNEI. The CDR3 contains 14 residues.

J is TRBJ2-7 and V is TRBV7-2; the D is unclear. The V end was cut by 6 bases, the J end by 0 bases, with 9 bases between. This CDR3 is 13 amino acids long. Germline assignment: CDR1 SGHTA and CDR2 FQGNSA. DNA for the CDR3: TGTGCCAGCAGTATCGACGCCTCCTACGAGCAGTACTTC. Translation: CASSIDASYEQYF.

The rearrangement links TRBV7-3 to TRBJ1-1, with D maybe TRBD1 (6 bases). Germline assignment: CDR1 SGHTA and CDR2 FQGTGA. The CDR3 totals 14 residues. V was clipped by 5 bases and J by 5 bases, with 15 bases between them. The CDR3 is CASSPQGLWTEAFF. The CDR3 nucleotides are TGTGCCAGCAGCCCACAGGGATTATGGACTGAAGCTTTCTTT.

This clonotype was seen at least ten times. V usage is TRBV10-3 and J usage is TRBJ2-2; D not resolved. This CDR3 is built from 11 residues. The germline V gene has CDR1 ENHRY and CDR2 SYGVKD. Trimming cost V 0 bases and J 9 bases, with 2 bases left between them. Here the CDR3 reads CAISESRELFF. The CDR3 DNA reads as TGTGCCATCAGTGAGTCCCGGGAGCTGTTTTTT.

The chain links TRBV7-9 to TRBJ2-7; D is possibly TRBD2 (6 bases). The CDR3 has 17 residues. Deletions cut 4 bases from V and 2 bases from J, with 21 bases between. CDR1 and CDR2 from the germline V gene are SEHNR and FQNEAQ (reference sequence). The CDR3 spells CASSSGPGDPATYEQYF. In nucleotides, the CDR3 is TGTGCCAGCAGCTCCGGGCCGGGGGATCCTGCCACCTACGAGCAGTACTTC.

In its sample, this clonotype was seen a few times. This chain links TRBV6-5 with TRBJ2-5; TRBD1 agrees at 7 bases. The germline CDR1 and CDR2 sequences are MNHEY and SVGAGI. The CDR3 runs 13 residues. Trimming took 6 bases from V and 5 from J; bases not matched to a gene: 6. As DNA, the CDR3 is TGTGCCAGCAGAAAAGGGGGCGGGGAGACCCAGTACTTC. The encoded protein is CASRKGGGETQYF.

This clonotype has at least ten counts. J is TRBJ1-5 and V is TRBV29-1; 10 bases line up with TRBD1. Germline V gene data show CDR1 as SQVTM and CDR2 as ANQGSEA. This CDR3 region has 13 residues. V was clipped by 4 bases and J by 4 bases; unmatched bases: 1. The CDR3 nucleotides are TGCAGCGTTGGGGGACAGGGGAATCAGCCCCAGCATTTT. Translated: CSVGGQGNQPQHF.

Turning to this clonotype: It may be a read error: a sequence one base away is much more abundant. The chain is built from TRBV29-1 and TRBJ2-7, with 10 bases identical to TRBD2. V gave up 8 bases and J gave up 6 bases; unmatched junction bases: 10. Per the germline V gene, CDR1 is SQVTM and CDR2 is ANQGSEA. The CDR3 has 13 amino acids. In nucleotides, the CDR3 is TGCAGCTCCCCTGGGACTAGCGTTACCGAGCAGTACTTC. Protein product: CSSPGTSVTEQYF.

The chain has TRBV20-1 and TRBJ2-7; D is ambiguous. The V end lost 1 base, the J end lost 4 bases, and 5 bases lay between the germline ends. Germline CDR1 reads DFQATT; CDR2 reads SNEGSKA (reference sequence). The length of the CDR3 is 11 residues. CDR3 residues: CSARAFYEQYF. As DNA, the CDR3 is TGCAGTGCTAGAGCGTTTTACGAGCAGTACTTC.

The V and J genes are TRBV20-1 and TRBJ2-7; D is perhaps TRBD2 (6 bases). This CDR3 comprises 16 residues. Trimming took off 3 bases at V and 3 bases at J, with 21 bases between the two ends. Germline V gene lookup returns CDR1 DFQATT and CDR2 SNEGSKA (reference sequence). The CDR3: CSASLGGATSSYEQYF. Here the CDR3 DNA reads TGCAGTGCTAGCCTCGGAGGGGCAACCTCAAGCTACGAGCAGTACTTC.

This clonotype was observed many times. J is TRBJ1-2 and V is TRBV7-3, with unresolved D. The CDR3 has 14 residues. Trimming pared 2 bases from V and 2 bases from J, leaving 9 bases between. CDR1 is SGHTA, CDR2 FQGTGA, per germline. CDR3 DNA: TGTGCCAGCAGCTTAGTTCGGGGAAACTATGGCTACACCTTC. As protein: CASSLVRGNYGYTF.

This clonotype has just a few counts. This chain links TRBV20-1 with TRBJ2-7, with 11 bases identical to TRBD2. The CDR3 is made up of 14 amino acids. From germline, CDR1 is DFQATT and CDR2 SNEGSKA (reference sequence). V was clipped by 5 bases and J by 5 bases; unmatched bases: 8. CDR3 amino acids: CSAELAGDLNEQYF. DNA of the CDR3: TGCAGTGCTGAACTAGCGGGAGATCTCAACGAGCAGTACTTC.

The V call is TRBV7-3, the J call TRBJ2-2; D possibly corresponds to TRBD2 (6 bases). V was pared by 0 bases and J by 8 bases, with 16 bases between. Looked up from germline, CDR1 is SGHTA and CDR2 is FQGTGA. CDR3 length: 16 residues. CDR3 amino acids: CASSLTWTGGGGELFF. The CDR3 nucleotides are TGTGCCAGCAGCTTAACGTGGACGGGCGGAGGGGGGGAGCTGTTTTTT.

This clonotype has more than one count but fewer than ten. The chain couples TRBV19 to TRBJ1-3; D is unclear. CDR3 size: 14 residues. Trimming cost V 5 bases and J 0 bases, with 8 bases left between them. Germline V lookup: CDR1 LNHDA, CDR2 SQIVND (reference sequence). CDR3 DNA sequence: TGTGCCAGTAGTGTCTGGACCTCTGGAAACACCATATATTTT. It codes for CASSVWTSGNTIYF.

This clonotype was seen once. The junction departs from the called germline gene at one end, perhaps through a read error. V and J are TRBV5-5 and TRBJ1-4, with 9 bases that match TRBD1. The germline V gene has CDR1 SGHKS and CDR2 YYEKEE (reference sequence). The CDR3 loop spans 15 amino acids. CDR3 nucleotides: TGTGCCTGCAGCTTCGGACAGGGGAATAATGAAAAACTGTTTTTT. This sequence encodes CACSFGQGNNEKLFF.

In regard to this clonotype: A much larger clone lies one base from this, so it may be a read error. CDR3 region: CATSDGPSLGTQYF. The CDR3 bases are TGTGCCACCAGTGACGGACCGTCCCTAGGGACCCAGTACTTC. The V gene is TRBV24-1, the J gene TRBJ2-5; D remains unclear. The CDR3 covers 14 residues. Germline V gene data show CDR1 as KGHDR and CDR2 as SFDVKD. V was cut by 4 bases and J by 7 bases, with 15 bases left in between.

The chain links TRBV7-2 to TRBJ1-3; the D is unclear. Germline CDR1 reads SGHTA; CDR2 reads FQGNSA. The CDR3 covers 13 residues. Trimming stripped 7 bases from V and 2 bases from J, with 9 bases between. CDR3: CASTTLTGNTIYF. CDR3 nucleotides: TGTGCCAGCACCACATTGACTGGAAACACCATATATTTT.

This clonotype showed up many times. The CDR3 loop reads CASSSSRRQTEAFF. For the CDR3, the DNA is TGTGCCAGCAGCTCAAGCAGGCGACAAACTGAAGCTTTCTTT. This chain links TRBV13 with TRBJ1-1; D uncertain. V was clipped by 4 bases and J by 5 bases, with 14 bases between them. The CDR3 consists of 14 residues. CDR1 is PRHDT, CDR2 FYEKMQ, per germline (reference sequence). Combining the CDR3 with reference TRBV13 and TRBJ1-1 gives the whole variable domain AAGVIQSPRHLIKEKRETATLKCYPIPRHDTVYWYQQGPGQDPQFLISFYEKMQSDKGSIPDRFSAQQFSDYHSELNMSSLELGDSALYFCASSSSRRQTEAFFGQGTRLTVV.

The rearrangement links TRBV11-2 to TRBJ2-7; 12 bases agree with TRBD2. The length of the CDR3 is 17 residues. Unmatched junction bases numbered 10, after V lost 4 bases and J lost 3 bases. The germline gives CDR1 SGHAT, CDR2 FQNNGV. CDR3 in amino acids: CASSSLAGGRIDYEQYF. CDR3 DNA: TGTGCCAGCAGCTCCCTAGCGGGAGGGAGGATTGACTACGAGCAGTACTTC.